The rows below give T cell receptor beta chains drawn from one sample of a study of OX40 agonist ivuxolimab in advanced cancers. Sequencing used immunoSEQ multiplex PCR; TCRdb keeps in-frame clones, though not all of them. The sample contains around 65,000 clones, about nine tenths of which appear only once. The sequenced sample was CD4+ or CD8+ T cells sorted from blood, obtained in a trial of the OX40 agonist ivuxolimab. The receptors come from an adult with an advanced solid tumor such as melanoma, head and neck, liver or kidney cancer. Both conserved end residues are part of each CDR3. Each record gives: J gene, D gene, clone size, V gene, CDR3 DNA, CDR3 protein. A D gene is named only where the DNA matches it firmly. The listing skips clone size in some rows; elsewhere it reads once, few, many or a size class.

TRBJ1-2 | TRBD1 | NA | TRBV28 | TGTGCCAGCAGTTTTGAGACAGGGGGCATTGGCTACACCTTC | CASSFETGGIGYTF
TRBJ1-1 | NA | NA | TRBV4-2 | TGTGCCAGCAGTCGGGGACCAAACGAAATGAACACTGAAGCTTTCTTT | CASSRGPNEMNTEAFF
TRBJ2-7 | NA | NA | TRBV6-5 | TGTGCCAGCAGTTACTCGACCGGGTTAGGGAACTACGAGCAGTACTTC | CASSYSTGLGNYEQYF
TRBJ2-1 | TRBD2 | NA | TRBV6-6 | TGTGCCAGCAGCCCACTCAGCGGGAGTTTTAACGAGCAGTTCTTC | CASSPLSGSFNEQFF
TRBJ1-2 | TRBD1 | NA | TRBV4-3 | TGCGCCAGCAGCCAAGATCCCACAGGGGAGTATGGCTACACCTTC | CASSQDPTGEYGYTF
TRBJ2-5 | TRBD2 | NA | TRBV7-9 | TGTGCCAGCGGGCCTTCGTTACCAGCGGGGGTACAAGAGACCCAGTACTTC | CASGPSLPAGVQETQYF
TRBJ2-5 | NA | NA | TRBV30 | TGTGCCTGGAGTACCTCCCTGGGGGAGACCCAGTACTTC | CAWSTSLGETQYF
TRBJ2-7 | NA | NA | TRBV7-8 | TGTGCCAGCAGCTTCGGGGTGACTTACGAGCAGTACTTC | CASSFGVTYEQYF
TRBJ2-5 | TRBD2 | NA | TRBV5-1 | TGCGCCAGCAGCTTGGTCGGACTAGCGGGAGAGGAGACCCAGTACTTC | CASSLVGLAGEETQYF
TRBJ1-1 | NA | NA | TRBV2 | TGTGCCAGCCTGATGGGGTCGGCTGAAGCTTTCTTT | CASLMGSAEAFF
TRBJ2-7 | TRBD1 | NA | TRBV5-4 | TGTGCCAGCAGCCAGTCTCGGGGACAGGACGAGCAGTACTTC | CASSQSRGQDEQYF
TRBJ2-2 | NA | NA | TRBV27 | TGTGCCAGCAGTTTACTACCGAACACCGGGGAGCTGTTTTTT | CASSLLPNTGELFF
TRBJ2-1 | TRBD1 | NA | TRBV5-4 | TGTGCCAGCCGGGGACAGGGGGAGAATGAGCAGTTCTTC | CASRGQGENEQFF
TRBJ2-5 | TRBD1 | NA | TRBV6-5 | TGTGCCAGCAGATCGGACAGGCGGAAGACCCAGTACTTC | CASRSDRRKTQYF
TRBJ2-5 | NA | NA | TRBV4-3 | TGCGCCAGCAGCCCCGGCAGGGAATGGGAGACCCAGTACTTC | CASSPGREWETQYF
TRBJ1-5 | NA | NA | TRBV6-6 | TGTGCCAGCACCCCGGACAGCCGACAGCCCCAGCATTTT | CASTPDSRQPQHF
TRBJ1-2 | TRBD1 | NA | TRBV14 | TGTGCCAGCAGCCAACAGCTAAAGACAGGGGGAAACTATGGCTACACCTTC | CASSQQLKTGGNYGYTF
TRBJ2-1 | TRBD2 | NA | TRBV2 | TGTGCCAGCCGAACGACAACCGGGACTAGCGGATCCTACAATGAGCAGTTCTTC | CASRTTTGTSGSYNEQFF
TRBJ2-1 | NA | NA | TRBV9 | TGTGCCAGCAGAAGGGACTCCACGGGCGATGAGCAGTTCTTC | CASRRDSTGDEQFF
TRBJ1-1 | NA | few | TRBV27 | TGTGCCAGCAAAGAAAGGGACACTGAAGCTTTCTTT | CASKERDTEAFF
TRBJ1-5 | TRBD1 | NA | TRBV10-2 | TGCGCCAGCAGTGGTACAGGGGGCCAGAGCAATCAGCCCCAGCATTTT | CASSGTGGQSNQPQHF
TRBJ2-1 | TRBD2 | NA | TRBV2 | TGTGCCAGCAGTGAAGGGAGGCCGGGAGGGGACAATGAGCAGTTCTTC | CASSEGRPGGDNEQFF
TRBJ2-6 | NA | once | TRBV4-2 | TGTGCCAGCAGCCAAGTTCTTGGGGCCAACGTCCTGACTTTC | CASSQVLGANVLTF
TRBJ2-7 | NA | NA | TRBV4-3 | TGCGCCAGCAGCCACTACAACGGACCCTACGAGCAGTACTTC | CASSHYNGPYEQYF
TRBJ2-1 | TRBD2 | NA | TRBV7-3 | TGTGCCAGCAGCGTAGTAGCGGGAGCAACAAGTGAGCAGTTCTTC | CASSVVAGATSEQFF
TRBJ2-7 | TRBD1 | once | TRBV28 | TGTGCCAGCAGTTTCCACAGGGGCACCTACGAGCAGTACTTC | CASSFHRGTYEQYF
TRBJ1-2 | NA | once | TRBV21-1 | TGTGCCAGCAGCAAACTCAGGACACAAACTAACTATGGCTACACCTTC | CASSKLRTQTNYGYTF
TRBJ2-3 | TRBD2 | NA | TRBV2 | TGTGCCAGCAGTGGCCCTAGCGGGATGGGCACAGATACGCAGTATTTT | CASSGPSGMGTDTQYF
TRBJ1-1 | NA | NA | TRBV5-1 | TGCGCCAGCAGCTTGGCCGGGGGTGGTGAAGCTTTCTTT | CASSLAGGGEAFF
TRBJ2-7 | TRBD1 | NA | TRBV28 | TGTGCCAGCAGATCGGACAGGGGATTGAACGAGCAGTACTTC | CASRSDRGLNEQYF
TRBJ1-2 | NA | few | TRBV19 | TGTGCCAGTAGTGCCGTATTCGAGACAGTCAACTATGGCTACACCTTC | CASSAVFETVNYGYTF
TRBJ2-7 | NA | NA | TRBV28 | TGTGCCAGCAGTTTTCAGGGTTCATACGAGCAGTACTTC | CASSFQGSYEQYF
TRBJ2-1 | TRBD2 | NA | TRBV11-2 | TGTGCCAGCAGCGTGTTTTACGGGAGGGCCTTAGAACACAATGAGCAGTTCTTC | CASSVFYGRALEHNEQFF
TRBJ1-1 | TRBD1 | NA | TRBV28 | TGTGCCAGCAGCTTCACAGGGGGGGACACTGAAGCTTTCTTT | CASSFTGGDTEAFF
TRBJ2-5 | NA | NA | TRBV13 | TGTGCCAGCAGCTTAGGAGGGGACACCTTCCAAGAGACCCAGTACTTC | CASSLGGDTFQETQYF
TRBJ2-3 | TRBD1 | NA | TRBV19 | TGTGCCAGTAGTCGGACAGGGGACGCAGATACGCAGTATTTT | CASSRTGDADTQYF
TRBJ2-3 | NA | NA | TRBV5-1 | TGCGCCAGCAGTCCGGGGGCAGGGCTCACAGATACGCAGTATTTT | CASSPGAGLTDTQYF
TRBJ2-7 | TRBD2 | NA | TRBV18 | TGTGCCAGCACTAGCGGAACGAAATTCGACGAGCAGTACTTC | CASTSGTKFDEQYF
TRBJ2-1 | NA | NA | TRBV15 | TGTGCCACCAGCAGAGGAGGGAGTTCCTACAATGAGCAGTTCTTC | CATSRGGSSYNEQFF
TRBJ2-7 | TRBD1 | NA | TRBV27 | TGTGCCAGCACTGGACAGGGCTACGAGCAGTACTTC | CASTGQGYEQYF
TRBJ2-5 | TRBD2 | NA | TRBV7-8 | TGTGCCAGCAGCTTAGGACGGAACCCTAGCGGGAGGTGGGAGACCCAGTACTTC | CASSLGRNPSGRWETQYF
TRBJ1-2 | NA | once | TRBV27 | TGTGCCAGCGGAAACAGTGCCTATGGCTACACCTTC | CASGNSAYGYTF
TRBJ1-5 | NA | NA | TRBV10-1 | TGCGCCAGCAGTGGCAGGGTAGGTGTGCAGCCCCAGCATTTT | CASSGRVGVQPQHF
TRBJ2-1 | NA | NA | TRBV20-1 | TGCAGTGTTCACAACAATGAGCAGTTCTTC | CSVHNNEQFF
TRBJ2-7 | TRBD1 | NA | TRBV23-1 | TGCGCCAGCAGTCAAAGTAGGACAGGGCCCTACGAGCAGTACTTC | CASSQSRTGPYEQYF
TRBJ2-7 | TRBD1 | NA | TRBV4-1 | TGCGCCAGCAGCCAAGAACACAGGGGGGTGGTCGAGCAGTACTTC | CASSQEHRGVVEQYF
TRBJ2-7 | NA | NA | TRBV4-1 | TGCGCCAGCAGCCAACAACCCCTAGTAGGTCGCGGGTACGAGCAGTACTTC | CASSQQPLVGRGYEQYF
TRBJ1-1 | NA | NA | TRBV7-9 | TGTGCCAGCAGCTTGAGGGGCACTGAAGCTTTCTTT | CASSLRGTEAFF
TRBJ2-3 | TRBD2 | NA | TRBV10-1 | TGCGCCAGCAGTGAGGCGGGAGTCACAGATACGCAGTATTTT | CASSEAGVTDTQYF
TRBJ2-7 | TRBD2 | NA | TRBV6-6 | TGTGCCAGCAGTTACTCGAATAGCGGGAGTTACGAGCAGTACTTC | CASSYSNSGSYEQYF
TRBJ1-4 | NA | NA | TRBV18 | TGTGCCAGCTCACCGGTAGTGGCTAATGAAAAACTGTTTTTT | CASSPVVANEKLFF
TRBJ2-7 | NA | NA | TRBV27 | TGTGCCAGCAGTTTTGGTTACGAGCAGTACTTC | CASSFGYEQYF
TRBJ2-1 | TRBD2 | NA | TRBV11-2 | TGTGCCAGCAGCCTGGGGACTAGCGGGACCCACGAAGAGCAGTTCTTC | CASSLGTSGTHEEQFF